This T cell receptor beta chain comes out of a study of blood T cell repertoires in COVID-19. This clone was counted between two and nine times. This table comes from immunoSEQ multiplex PCR, and its TCRdb copy is limited to in-frame clones, with some not included. The repertoire holds about 82,000 clones, with roughly 80% as singletons. The germline V gene encodes CDR1 SGDLS and CDR2 YYNGEE. V shed 4 bases and J 8 bases; nucleotides not matched to a gene: 12. The CDR3 runs to 15 residues. Input material: peripheral blood. The chain couples TRBV9 to TRBJ1-5; 7 nucleotides match TRBD1. This receptor was obtained from a man in his 60s with COVID-19, enrolled during active disease. The CDR3 nucleotides are TGTGCCAGCAGCCCCGAACAGGGGCGGAATGAGCCCCAGCATTTT. This codes for CASSPEQGRNEPQHF.